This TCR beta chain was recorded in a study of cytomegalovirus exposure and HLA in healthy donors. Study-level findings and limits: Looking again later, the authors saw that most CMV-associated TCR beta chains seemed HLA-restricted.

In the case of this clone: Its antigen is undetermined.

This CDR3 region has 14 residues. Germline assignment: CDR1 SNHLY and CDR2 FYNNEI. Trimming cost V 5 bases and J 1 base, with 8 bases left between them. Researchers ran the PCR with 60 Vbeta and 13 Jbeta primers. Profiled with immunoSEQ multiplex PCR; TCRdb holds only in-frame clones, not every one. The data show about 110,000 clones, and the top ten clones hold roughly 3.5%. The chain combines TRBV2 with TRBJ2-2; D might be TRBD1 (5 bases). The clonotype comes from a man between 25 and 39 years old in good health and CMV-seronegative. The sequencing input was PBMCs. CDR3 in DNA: TGTGCCAGCAGTACCCAGGGGAACACCGGGGAGCTGTTTTTT. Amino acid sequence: CASSTQGNTGELFF.